This T cell receptor beta chain was sequenced in a study of CD8+CD57+ T cells in acquired aplastic anemia (dated by TCRdb to 2016 to 2019). Context from the whole study: Extracted DNA from sorted CD4+ and CD8+ cells averaged around 3.2 ug, ranging from about 0.19 to 30 ug. A CD8+CD57+ expansion meant a frequency higher than the mean frequency seen in healthy subjects.

The patients picked for sequencing were ones in whom flow cytometry had shown an expansion of CD8+CD57+ cells. Every patient had a diagnosis of severe acquired aplastic anemia based on International Study of Aplastic Anemia and Agranulocytosis and Camitta criteria. At the time blood was sampled, none of the patients had received any therapy. TCR repertoires of sorted CD4+ and CD8+ blood T cells from severe aplastic anemia patients and healthy subjects were deep-sequenced in the study. Patients were enrolled in the USA under clinicaltrials.gov protocols 00001620, 01623167, 00001397, 00071045, 00081523 and 00961064. Ficoll-Paque density gradient centrifugation was used to isolate peripheral blood mononuclear cells. Before DNA extraction, CD4+ and CD8+ T cells were sorted with FACS or magnetic beads. The CDR3 goes from the cysteine to the phenylalanine over 15 residues. Just the 45-base CDR3 DNA is kept, in frame starting at base 1. V is reduced by 0 bases and J by 1 base, leaving a spacing of 9 bases between them. In the germline V gene, CDR1 corresponds to LGHNA and CDR2 to YNFKEQ.

Genomic DNA served as template for TCR beta VDJ combination and CDR3 sequence profiling. TCR repertoire sequencing was run on an Illumina HiSeq 2000. Per the authors' processing: TRBV/TRBJ rearrangement plots, CDR3 size and DJ length profiles, and Simpson's diversity index were used to assess repertoires. The most abundant DNA sequence in the deep sequencing data was defined as the immunodominant clone. CDR3 amino acid sequences were screened for sharing across subjects and were compared with published repertoires and the VDJdb database. TCRdb reprocessing: public reads trimmed at Q25 with fastp, clones called with MiXCR, in-frame beta chains kept. For every CDR3 protein sequence, its rows merge into one entry that carries the most common genes and DNA. Clone size and V and J calls follow TCRdb, not the original study. The sample table shows roughly 150,000 distinct CDR3 sequences, and around 48% are seen once. Together, the top ten hold approximately 3% of the sample.

At least ten counts were recorded for this clonotype. The specificity of this receptor is unknown. One base away there is no much larger clone; base qualities are not given. The paper's findings and limits, for the study overall: Between patients and healthy controls, no significant difference in CD8+ Simpson's diversity was found (P=0.060). Fewer than 30 CD8+ CDR3 sequences were found in both patients and controls but appeared to be highly expressed in patients and within the immunodominant clones of the patients.

The chain uses TRBV4-2 and TRBJ1-1; the best D guess is TRBD1, with 6 bases matching. The sequence was obtained from a human donor with aplastic anemia. The sequenced sample consisted of sorted CD4+, CD8+, or CD8+CD57+ T cells (not recorded which) from PBMCs. The DNA reads as follows: TGTGCCAGCAGCCAAGAGCCGACAGGGAACACTGAAGCTTTCTTT. This gives the protein CASSQEPTGNTEAFF.